One sample yielded the 21 T cell receptor beta chains listed below, sequenced in a study of STAT5B mutations in CD4+ large granular lymphocyte leukemia. Sequencing used immunoSEQ multiplex PCR; TCRdb keeps in-frame clones, though not all of them. Here the sample spans under 40,000 clones, approximately 80% being singletons. The sequenced sample consisted of CD4+ T cells from blood buffy coats. All receptors come from a human donor in good health.

The rearrangement links TRBV15 to TRBJ2-3; D unresolved. This CDR3 spans 15 amino acids. V was cut by 4 bases and J by 5 bases, with 16 bases left in between. CDR1 is LNHNV, CDR2 YYDKDF, per germline (reference sequence). CDR3 DNA sequence: TGTGCCACCAGCAACTTTGTTGACCTAAAAGATACGCAGTATTTT. Its translation: CATSNFVDLKDTQYF. The entire variable domain, with the rest obtained from reference TRBV15 and TRBJ2-3, is as follows: DAMVIQNPRYQVTQFGKPVTLSCSQTLNHNVMYWYQQKSSQAPKLLFHYYDKDFNNEADTPDNFQSRRPNTSFCFLDIRSPGLGDTAMYLCATSNFVDLKDTQYFGPGTRLTVL.

This chain links TRBV11-3 with TRBJ2-7; D ambiguous. In germline, CDR1 is SGHNT, CDR2 YENEEA. V lost 5 bases to trimming and J lost 1 base, with 15 bases between them. CDR3 length equals 15 residues. Written as DNA, the CDR3 is TGTGCCAGCAGCCTAGGATTAGTCGCGTCCTACGAGCAGTACTTC. This translates into CASSLGLVASYEQYF.

The chain links TRBV7-6 to TRBJ1-1, with a tentative D call TRBD1 (5 bases). The CDR3 consists of 14 residues. Trimming removed 7 bases at V and 3 bases at J, with 15 bases between. CDR1 and CDR2 from the germline V gene are SGHVS and FNYEAQ. The CDR3 loop is CASTRLLGDTEAFF. The CDR3 region has the DNA TGTGCCAGCACCCGACTATTGGGGGACACTGAAGCTTTCTTT.

The chain has TRBV5-1 and TRBJ2-1; D unclear. V dropped 0 bases and J dropped 0 bases, with 10 bases sitting between them. The germline V gene encodes CDR1 SGHRS and CDR2 YFSETQ. The length of the CDR3 is 16 residues. The CDR3 is CASSLVQASSYNEQFF. The CDR3 DNA reads as TGCGCCAGCAGCTTGGTGCAGGCGAGCTCCTACAATGAGCAGTTCTTC.

This clone was seen more than once but under ten times. The chain joins TRBV6-1 to TRBJ1-1, with D uncertain. V was trimmed by 6 bases and J by 0 bases, leaving 11 bases between them. The germline V gene has CDR1 MNHNS and CDR2 SASEGT. This CDR3 has 14 amino acids. As DNA, the CDR3 is TGTGCCAGCAGCGAGGGAGTAATGAACACTGAAGCTTTCTTT. Translation: CASSEGVMNTEAFF.

This chain links TRBV5-6 with TRBJ2-3; D is unresolved. CDR3 length equals 12 residues. Germline values: CDR1 SGHDT, CDR2 YYEEEE. Trimming removed 4 bases at V and 7 bases at J, with 10 bases between. The CDR3 coding sequence is TGTGCCAGCAGCGCCTTTTCCAATACGCAGTATTTT. This translates into CASSAFSNTQYF.

This chain joins TRBV6-1 and TRBJ1-1, with 7 bases aligning to TRBD1. The CDR3 covers 15 residues. CDR1 is MNHNS, CDR2 SASEGT, per germline. The J segment lost 4 bases and the V segment lost 1 base, leaving 6 bases of the junction unmatched. The CDR3 DNA follows: TGTGCCAGCAGTGAAGTGATCGCAGGGGGCACTGAAGCTTTCTTT. This codes for CASSEVIAGGTEAFF.

J is TRBJ2-5 and V is TRBV27; 13 bases line up with TRBD2. With V trimmed by 3 bases and J by 9 bases, 4 bases remained unmatched. Germline V CDR1 and CDR2: MNHEY, SMNVEV (reference sequence). The CDR3 is 14 amino acids. CDR3 loop: CASSFSGLAGSQYF. In DNA form, the CDR3 reads TGTGCCAGCAGTTTCTCGGGACTAGCGGGGTCCCAGTACTTC.

The rearrangement links TRBV14 to TRBJ1-1; unclear D gene. The V end lost 1 base, the J end lost 0 bases, and 3 bases lay between the germline ends. Germline lookup yields CDR1 SGHDN and CDR2 FVKESK. This CDR3 comprises 13 residues. CDR3 loop: CASSQGVNTEAFF. The CDR3 region has the DNA TGTGCCAGCAGCCAAGGGGTGAACACTGAAGCTTTCTTT.

This chain uses TRBV6-6 with TRBJ2-3; maybe TRBD2 (6 bases). Germline CDR1 MNHNY, CDR2 SVGAGI (reference sequence). The CDR3 covers 16 residues. The V and J ends lost 2 bases and 4 bases respectively, with 16 bases between them. The CDR3 DNA follows: TGTGCCAGCAGTTACCCCGCGGGACCCAAGGCAGATACGCAGTATTTT. Translating it yields CASSYPAGPKADTQYF.

The rearrangement links TRBV9 to TRBJ2-5; tentatively, D is TRBD2 (7 bases). The CDR3 length is 13 residues. V lost 6 bases, J lost 5 bases, and 14 bases lay in between. Germline V lookup: CDR1 SGDLS, CDR2 YYNGEE. CDR3 sequence (DNA): TGTGCCAGCAATCGTGCGGGGGCTGAGACCCAGTACTTC. This encodes CASNRAGAETQYF.

V is TRBV20-1 and J is TRBJ1-1; D remains unclear. Looked up from germline, CDR1 is DFQATT and CDR2 is SNEGSKA (reference sequence). Deletions cut 5 bases from V and 10 bases from J, with 14 bases between. The CDR3 runs 11 residues. CDR3 nucleotides: TGCAGTGCTCCGAGCCAACTCGGAGCTTTCTTT. It yields the protein CSAPSQLGAFF.

V and J are TRBV28 and TRBJ1-6; maybe TRBD1 (6 bases). Trimming pared 10 bases from V and 5 bases from J, leaving 15 bases between. There are 14 residues in the CDR3. Looked up from germline, CDR1 is MDHEN and CDR2 is SYDVKM. CDR3: CATGVGGDNSPLHF. CDR3 in DNA: TGTGCCACCGGAGTAGGGGGGGATAATTCACCCCTCCACTTT.

The V and J genes are TRBV7-3 and TRBJ2-2; D assignment may be TRBD1 or TRBD2 (5 bases each). Trimming shortened V by 7 bases and J by 1 base, and 10 bases separated the two germline ends. The germline CDR1 and CDR2 sequences are SGHTA and FQGTGA. This CDR3 contains 14 residues. The CDR3 is CASTRDGNTGELFF. The CDR3 nucleotides are TGTGCCAGCACCCGGGACGGGAACACCGGGGAGCTGTTTTTT.

This chain joins TRBV5-4 and TRBJ1-4; D is unclear. CDR1 SGHNT and CDR2 YYREEE come from the germline V gene (reference sequence). Trimming shortened V by 0 bases and J by 8 bases, and 11 bases separated the two germline ends. This CDR3 region has 14 residues. The CDR3 coding sequence is TGTGCCAGCAGCTTGGGGACGGTGGGGGAAAAACTGTTTTTT. Its protein product is CASSLGTVGEKLFF.

This clone was seen a handful of times. The CDR3 here is CASSEFAGGTGELFF. The CDR3 nucleotides are TGCGCCAGCAGTGAGTTTGCAGGGGGCACCGGGGAGCTGTTTTTT. This rearrangement joins TRBV10-2 to TRBJ2-2; 7 bases fit TRBD1. Germline V lookup: CDR1 WSHSY, CDR2 SAAADI. The V gene end was trimmed by 1 base and the J gene end by 4 bases; junction bases not matched to a gene: 3. The CDR3 runs to 15 residues.

This clone has only a few counts. The chain links TRBV10-3 to TRBJ1-2; D call uncertain. Trimming removed 2 bases at V and 0 bases at J, with 7 bases between. The V gene's germline CDR1 is ENHRY and CDR2 SYGVKD. The CDR3 is 14 amino acids. The CDR3 loop is CAISEQVSNYGYTF. The DNA of the CDR3 is TGTGCCATCAGTGAGCAGGTCTCTAACTATGGCTACACCTTC.

V is TRBV7-9 and J is TRBJ1-1, with 7 bases identical to TRBD1. The germline V gene encodes CDR1 SEHNR and CDR2 FQNEAQ (reference sequence). Trimming removed 5 bases from V and 5 bases from J; junction bases left unmatched: 8. This CDR3 has 14 residues. The CDR3 bases are TGTGCCAGCAGCCTCCAGGGGGGTAGGACTGAAGCTTTCTTT. Translation: CASSLQGGRTEAFF.

The V and J genes are TRBV30 and TRBJ2-5; D remains ambiguous. Between the trimmed V and J ends, which lost 3 bases and 4 bases, there was a span of 6 bases. The CDR3 totals 11 residues. Germline values: CDR1 GTSNPN, CDR2 SVGIG (reference sequence). DNA for the CDR3: TGTGCCTGGAGCCCTAGAGAGACCCAGTACTTC. It translates to CAWSPRETQYF.

The chain employs TRBV7-2 and TRBJ1-4; D is unclear. V was cut by 1 base and J by 3 bases, with 9 bases left in between. This CDR3 has 15 amino acids. CDR1 is SGHTA, CDR2 FQGNSA, per germline. The CDR3 DNA sequence: TGTGCCAGCAGCTTAGTTTCCCAAGCTAATGAAAAACTGTTTTTT. This encodes CASSLVSQANEKLFF.

This clone was counted a few times. The CDR3 reads CASKGIGNQPQHF. CDR3 sequence (DNA): TGTGCCAGCAAGGGGATTGGCAATCAGCCCCAGCATTTT. The chain uses TRBV2 and TRBJ1-5; D is perhaps TRBD1 (5 bases). Germline CDR1 SNHLY, CDR2 FYNNEI. The CDR3 has 13 residues. With 7 bases removed from V and 2 bases from J, the gap between germline ends came to 9 bases.